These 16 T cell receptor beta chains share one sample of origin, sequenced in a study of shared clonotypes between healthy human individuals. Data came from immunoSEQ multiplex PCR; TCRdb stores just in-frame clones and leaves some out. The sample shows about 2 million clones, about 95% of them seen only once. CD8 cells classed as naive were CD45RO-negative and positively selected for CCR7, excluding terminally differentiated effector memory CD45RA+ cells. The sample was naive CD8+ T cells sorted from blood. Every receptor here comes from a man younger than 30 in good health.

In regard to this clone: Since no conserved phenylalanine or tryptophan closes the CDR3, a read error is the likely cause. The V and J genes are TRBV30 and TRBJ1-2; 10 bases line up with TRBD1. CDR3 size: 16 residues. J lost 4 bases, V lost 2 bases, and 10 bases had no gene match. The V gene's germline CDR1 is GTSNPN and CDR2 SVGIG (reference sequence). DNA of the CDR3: TGTGCCTGGAGTACGGCCCCGGGACAGGGGATCTATGGCTACACCCTC. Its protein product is CAWSTAPGQGIYGYTL.

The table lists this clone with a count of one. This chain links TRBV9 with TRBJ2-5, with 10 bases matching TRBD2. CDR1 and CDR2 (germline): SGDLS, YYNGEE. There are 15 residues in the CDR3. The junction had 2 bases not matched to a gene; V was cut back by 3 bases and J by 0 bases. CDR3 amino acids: CASSAGLADQETQYF. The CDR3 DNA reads TGTGCCAGCAGCGCAGGACTAGCGGACCAAGAGACCCAGTACTTC.

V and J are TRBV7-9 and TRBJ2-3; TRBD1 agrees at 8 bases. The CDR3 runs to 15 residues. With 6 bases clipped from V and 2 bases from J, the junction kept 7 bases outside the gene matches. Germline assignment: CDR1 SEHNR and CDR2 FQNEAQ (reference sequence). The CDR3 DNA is TGTGCCAGCAGGGAGGACAGGGCTTACACAGATACGCAGTATTTT. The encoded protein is CASREDRAYTDTQYF. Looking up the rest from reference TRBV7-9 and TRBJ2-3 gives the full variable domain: DTGVSQNPRHKITKRGQNVTFRCDPISEHNRLYWYRQTLGQGPEFLTYFQNEAQLEKSRLLSDRFSAERPKGSFSTLEIQRTEQGDSAMYLCASREDRAYTDTQYFGPGTRLTVL.

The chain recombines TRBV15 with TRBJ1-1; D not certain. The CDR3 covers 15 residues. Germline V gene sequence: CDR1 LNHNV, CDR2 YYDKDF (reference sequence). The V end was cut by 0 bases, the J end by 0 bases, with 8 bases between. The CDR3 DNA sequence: TGTGCCACCAGCAGAGATGCCACCCTGAACACTGAAGCTTTCTTT. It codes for CATSRDATLNTEAFF.

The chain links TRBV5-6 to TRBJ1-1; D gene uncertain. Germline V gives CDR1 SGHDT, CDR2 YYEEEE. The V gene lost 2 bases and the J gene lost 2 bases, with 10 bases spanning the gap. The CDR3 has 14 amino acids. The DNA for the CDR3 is TGTGCCAGCAGCTTTGTCAGCGACAACACTGAAGCTTTCTTT. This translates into CASSFVSDNTEAFF.

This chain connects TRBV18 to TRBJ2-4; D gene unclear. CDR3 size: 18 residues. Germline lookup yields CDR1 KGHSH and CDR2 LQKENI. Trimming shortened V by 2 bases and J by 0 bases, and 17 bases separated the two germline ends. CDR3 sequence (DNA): TGTGCCAGCTCACCATCTGTGCAAACCCTCTTAGCCAAAAACATTCAGTACTTC. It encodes CASSPSVQTLLAKNIQYF.

The CDR3 sequence is CASSQEGPKLFF. CDR3 nucleotide sequence: TGCGCCAGCAGCCAAGAGGGACCGAAACTGTTTTTT. This chain connects TRBV4-1 to TRBJ1-4; tentative D call: TRBD1 (5 bases). The CDR3 extends over 12 amino acids. V lost 0 bases to trimming and J lost 11 bases, with 7 bases between them. Germline V gene data show CDR1 as MGHRA and CDR2 as YSYEKL.

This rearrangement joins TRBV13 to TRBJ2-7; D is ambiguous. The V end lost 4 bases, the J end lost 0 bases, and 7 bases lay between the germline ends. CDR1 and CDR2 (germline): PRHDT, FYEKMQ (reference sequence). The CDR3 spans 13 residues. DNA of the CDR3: TGTGCCAGCAGCTCCCCGGTCTCCTACGAGCAGTACTTC. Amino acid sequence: CASSSPVSYEQYF.

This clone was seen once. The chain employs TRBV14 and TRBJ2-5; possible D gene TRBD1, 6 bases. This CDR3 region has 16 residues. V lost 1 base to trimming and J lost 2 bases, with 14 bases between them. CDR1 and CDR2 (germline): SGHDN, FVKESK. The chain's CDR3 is CASSQAMGALQETQYF. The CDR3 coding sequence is TGTGCCAGCAGCCAAGCTATGGGGGCCCTACAAGAGACCCAGTACTTC.

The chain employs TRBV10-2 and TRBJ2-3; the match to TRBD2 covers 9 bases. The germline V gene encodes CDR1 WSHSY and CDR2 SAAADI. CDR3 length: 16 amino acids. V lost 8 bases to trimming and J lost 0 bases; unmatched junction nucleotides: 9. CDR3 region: CASGLGLAQSTDTQYF. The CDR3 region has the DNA TGCGCCAGCGGTCTTGGACTAGCGCAAAGCACAGATACGCAGTATTTT.

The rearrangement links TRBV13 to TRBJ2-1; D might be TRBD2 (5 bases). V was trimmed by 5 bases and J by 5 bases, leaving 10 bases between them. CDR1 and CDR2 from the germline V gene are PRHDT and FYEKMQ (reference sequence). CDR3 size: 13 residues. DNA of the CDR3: TGTGCCAGCAGCATCGGACTGAACAATGAGCAGTTCTTC. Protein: CASSIGLNNEQFF.

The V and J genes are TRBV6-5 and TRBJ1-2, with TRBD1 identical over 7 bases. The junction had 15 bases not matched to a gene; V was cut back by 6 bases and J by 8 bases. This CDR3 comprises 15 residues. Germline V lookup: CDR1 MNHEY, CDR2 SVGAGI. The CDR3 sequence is CASSLRGEFVGGYTF. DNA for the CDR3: TGTGCCAGCAGCCTCAGGGGGGAATTCGTAGGCGGCTACACCTTC.

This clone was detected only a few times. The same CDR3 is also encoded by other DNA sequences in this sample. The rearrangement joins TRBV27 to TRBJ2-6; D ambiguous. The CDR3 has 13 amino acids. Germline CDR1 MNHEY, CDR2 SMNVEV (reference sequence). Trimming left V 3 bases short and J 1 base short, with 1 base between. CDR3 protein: CASSFSGANVLTF. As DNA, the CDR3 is TGTGCCAGCAGTTTTTCTGGGGCCAACGTCCTGACTTTC.

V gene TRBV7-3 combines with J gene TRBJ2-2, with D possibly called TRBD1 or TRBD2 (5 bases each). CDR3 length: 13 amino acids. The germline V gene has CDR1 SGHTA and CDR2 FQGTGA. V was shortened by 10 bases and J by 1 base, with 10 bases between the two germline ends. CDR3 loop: CATGTENTGELFF. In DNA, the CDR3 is TGTGCCACCGGGACCGAGAACACCGGGGAGCTGTTTTTT.

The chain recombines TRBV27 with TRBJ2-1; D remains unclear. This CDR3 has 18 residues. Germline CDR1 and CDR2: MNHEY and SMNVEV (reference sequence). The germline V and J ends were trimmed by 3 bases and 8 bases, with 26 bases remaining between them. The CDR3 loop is CASSLQAYNPDPYYEQFF. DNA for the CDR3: TGTGCCAGCAGTTTGCAGGCCTATAACCCCGACCCTTACTATGAGCAGTTCTTC.

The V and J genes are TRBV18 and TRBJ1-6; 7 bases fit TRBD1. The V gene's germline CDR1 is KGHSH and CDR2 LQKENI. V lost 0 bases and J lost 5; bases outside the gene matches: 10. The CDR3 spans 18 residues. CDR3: CASSPPTTTGFHNSPLHF. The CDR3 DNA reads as TGTGCCAGCTCACCACCTACTACGACAGGGTTCCATAATTCACCCCTCCACTTT.